This T cell receptor (beta chain) was documented in a study of T cells in localized non-small cell lung cancer. Regarding this clone: Its antigen is not identified.

Study-wide results and limits: Those with higher blood T cell density had longer overall survival. Adjacent lung had a median about 57 of the 100 largest tumor clones.

CDR1 is ENHRY, CDR2 SYGVKD, per germline. The V and J ends lost 6 bases and 7 bases respectively, with 13 bases between them. The CDR3 totals 14 residues. Using immunoSEQ multiplex PCR, the repertoire was profiled, and TCRdb retains in-frame clones only, with some absent. Among around 43,000 clones listed, about 88% were seen once. Sequenced material: peripheral blood, taken before any cancer treatment. The V and J genes are TRBV10-3 and TRBJ1-6, with a tentative D call TRBD1 (5 bases). The TCR comes from a man aged 18 to 49 with stage I lung adenocarcinoma. In nucleotides, the CDR3 is TGTGCCATCAGCGGGGGTAAAAGGAATTCACCCCTCCACTTT. Translated: CAISGGKRNSPLHF.